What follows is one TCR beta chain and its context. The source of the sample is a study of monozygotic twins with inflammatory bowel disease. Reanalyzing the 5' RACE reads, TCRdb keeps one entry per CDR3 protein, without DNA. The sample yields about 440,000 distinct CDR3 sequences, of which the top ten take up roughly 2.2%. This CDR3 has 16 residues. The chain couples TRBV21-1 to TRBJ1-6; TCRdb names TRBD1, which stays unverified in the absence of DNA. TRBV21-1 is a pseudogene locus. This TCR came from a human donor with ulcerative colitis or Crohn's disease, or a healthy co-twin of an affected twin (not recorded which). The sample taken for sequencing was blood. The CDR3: CASSKGDSCLDSPLHF.